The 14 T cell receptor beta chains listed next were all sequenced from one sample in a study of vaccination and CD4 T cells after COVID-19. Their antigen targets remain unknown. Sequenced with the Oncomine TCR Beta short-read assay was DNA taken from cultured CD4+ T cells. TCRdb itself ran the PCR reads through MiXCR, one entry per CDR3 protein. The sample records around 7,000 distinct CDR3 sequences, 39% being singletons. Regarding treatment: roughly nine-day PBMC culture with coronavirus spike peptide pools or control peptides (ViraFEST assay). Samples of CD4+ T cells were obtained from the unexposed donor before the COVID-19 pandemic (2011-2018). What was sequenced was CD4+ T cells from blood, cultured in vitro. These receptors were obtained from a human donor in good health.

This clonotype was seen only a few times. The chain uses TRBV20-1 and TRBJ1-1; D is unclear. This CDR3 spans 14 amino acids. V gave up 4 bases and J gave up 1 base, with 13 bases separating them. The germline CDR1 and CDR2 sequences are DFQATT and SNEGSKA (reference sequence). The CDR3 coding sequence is TGCAGTGCTAATGGCCACACCGGGAACACTGAAGCTTTCTTT. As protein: CSANGHTGNTEAFF.

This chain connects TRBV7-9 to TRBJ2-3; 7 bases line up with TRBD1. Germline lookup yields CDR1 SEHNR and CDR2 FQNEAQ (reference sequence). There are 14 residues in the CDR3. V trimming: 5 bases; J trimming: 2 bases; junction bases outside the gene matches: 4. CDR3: CASSVGTDTDTQYF. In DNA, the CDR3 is TGTGCCAGCAGCGTGGGGACAGACACAGATACGCAGTATTTT.

The CDR3 nucleotides read TGCGCCAGCAGCCCCACTAGCGCCTACGAGCAGTACTTC. This encodes CASSPTSAYEQYF. J is TRBJ2-7 and V is TRBV5-1, with 7 bases that match TRBD2. The CDR3 runs 13 residues. The V segment lost 4 bases and the J segment 2 bases; nucleotides outside the gene matches: 3. Germline values: CDR1 SGHRS, CDR2 YFSETQ.

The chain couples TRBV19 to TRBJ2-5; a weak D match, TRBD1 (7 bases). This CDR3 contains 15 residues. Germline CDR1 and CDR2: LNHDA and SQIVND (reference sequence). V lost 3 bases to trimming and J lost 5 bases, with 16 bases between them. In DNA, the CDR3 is TGTGCCAGTAGTATTGGAACAGGGGAGGATGAGACCCAGTACTTC. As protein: CASSIGTGEDETQYF.

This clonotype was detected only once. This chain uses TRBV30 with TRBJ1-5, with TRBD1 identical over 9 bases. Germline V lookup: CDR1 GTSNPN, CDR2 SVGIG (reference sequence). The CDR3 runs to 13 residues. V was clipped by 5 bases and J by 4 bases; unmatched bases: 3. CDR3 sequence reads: CAWSGTGNQPQHF. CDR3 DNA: TGTGCCTGGTCCGGGACAGGGAATCAGCCCCAGCATTTT.

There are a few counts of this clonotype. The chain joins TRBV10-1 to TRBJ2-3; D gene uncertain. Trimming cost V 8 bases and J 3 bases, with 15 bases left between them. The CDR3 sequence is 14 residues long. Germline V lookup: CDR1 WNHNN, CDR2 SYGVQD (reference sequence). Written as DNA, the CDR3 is TGCGCCAGCTTCTTGAGAAGAAGTACAGATACGCAGTATTTT. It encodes CASFLRRSTDTQYF.

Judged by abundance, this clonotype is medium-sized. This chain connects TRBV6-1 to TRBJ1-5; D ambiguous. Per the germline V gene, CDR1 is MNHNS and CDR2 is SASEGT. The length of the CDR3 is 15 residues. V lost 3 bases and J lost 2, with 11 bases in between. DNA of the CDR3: TGTGCCAGCAGTGAGGGGAGGTATGGCAATCAGCCCCAGCATTTT. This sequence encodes CASSEGRYGNQPQHF.

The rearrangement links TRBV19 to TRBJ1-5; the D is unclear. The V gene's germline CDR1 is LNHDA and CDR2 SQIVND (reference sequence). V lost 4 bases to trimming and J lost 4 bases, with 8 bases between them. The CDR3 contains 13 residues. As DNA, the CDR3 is TGTGCCAGTAGTACCCAATCAAATCAGCCCCAGCATTTT. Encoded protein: CASSTQSNQPQHF.

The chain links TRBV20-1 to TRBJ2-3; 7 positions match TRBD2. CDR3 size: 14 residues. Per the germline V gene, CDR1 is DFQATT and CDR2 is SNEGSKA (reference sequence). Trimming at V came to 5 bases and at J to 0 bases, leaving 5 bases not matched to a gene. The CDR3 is CSAGLAVSTDTQYF. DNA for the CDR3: TGCAGTGCTGGTCTAGCGGTTAGCACAGATACGCAGTATTTT.

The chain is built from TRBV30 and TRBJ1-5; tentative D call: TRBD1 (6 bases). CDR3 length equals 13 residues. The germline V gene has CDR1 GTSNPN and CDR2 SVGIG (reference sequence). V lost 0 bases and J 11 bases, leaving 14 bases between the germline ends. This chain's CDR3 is CAWSVTGRGAQHF. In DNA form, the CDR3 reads TGTGCCTGGAGTGTAACAGGAAGGGGGGCCCAGCATTTT.

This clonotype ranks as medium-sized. The CDR3 DNA follows: TGTGCCAGCACCATAGACTATGGCTACACCTTC. Translation: CASTIDYGYTF. The V gene is TRBV6-1, the J gene TRBJ1-2; D is ambiguous. The V gene's germline CDR1 is MNHNS and CDR2 SASEGT. CDR3 length: 11 amino acids. Trimming cost V 7 bases and J 3 bases, with 6 bases left between them.

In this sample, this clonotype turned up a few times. The CDR3 region has the DNA TGCAGCGTTGAAACCCCTGGACAGGCGCAAGGCTATGGCTACACCTTC. It yields the protein CSVETPGQAQGYGYTF. The genes are TRBV29-1 and TRBJ1-2, with 7 positions matching TRBD1. This CDR3 comprises 16 residues. Germline trimming cut 2 bases from V and 4 bases from J; bases unmatched to any gene: 13. Germline V CDR1 and CDR2: SQVTM, ANQGSEA.

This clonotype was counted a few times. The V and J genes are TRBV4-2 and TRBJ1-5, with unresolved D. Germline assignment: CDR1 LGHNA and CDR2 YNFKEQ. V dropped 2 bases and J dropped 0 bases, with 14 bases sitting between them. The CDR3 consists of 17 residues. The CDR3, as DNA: TGTGCCAGCAGCCAAACACGGGGATACGATAGCAATCAGCCCCAGCATTTT. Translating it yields CASSQTRGYDSNQPQHF.

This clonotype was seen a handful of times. CDR3 in DNA: TGTGCCAGCAGCCACAATCAGGGTGGAGGCTACACCTTC. Translating it yields CASSHNQGGGYTF. The V and J genes are TRBV11-1 and TRBJ1-2, with D possibly matching TRBD1 (5 bases). V gave up 5 bases and J gave up 8 bases, with 15 bases separating them. The germline V gene encodes CDR1 SGHAT and CDR2 FQDESV (reference sequence). This CDR3 has 13 amino acids. Full variable domain (remainder filled in from reference TRBV11-1 and TRBJ1-2): EAEVAQSPRYKITEKSQAVAFWCDPISGHATLYWYRQILGQGPELLVQFQDESVVDDSQLPKDRFSAERLKGVDSTLKIQPAELGDSAMYLCASSHNQGGGYTFGSGTRLTVV.